This entry lists 32 T cell receptor beta chains sequenced from one sample in a study of CD8+ T cells in alopecia areata. The treatment is: oral pan-JAK inhibitor, 5-10 mg twice daily. RNA was extracted and reverse transcribed into cDNA as the sequencing template. Clones were read by immunoSEQ multiplex PCR, and TCRdb kept only the in-frame ones, dropping some. Of about 60,000 clones in the sample, 35% to 55% were seen once. Sequencing was performed on CD8+ T cells sorted from blood, taken at approximately week 36, from a patient treated with tofacitinib. The receptors were sampled from a human donor with alopecia areata.

V is TRBV10-3 and J is TRBJ2-7; 7 bases fit TRBD1. The V and J ends lost 4 bases and 3 bases, in that order; junction bases with no gene match: 3. Germline V gene data show CDR1 as ENHRY and CDR2 as SYGVKD. This CDR3 contains 13 residues. In DNA, the CDR3 is TGTGCCATCAGTGGGGACAGCGTCTACGAGCAGTACTTC. This translates into CAISGDSVYEQYF.

Only a few counts were recorded for this clone. Being one base from a much bigger clone, this may be a read error. V and J are TRBV11-1 and TRBJ1-1, with D unclear. The V end lost 3 bases, the J end lost 4 bases, and 6 bases lay between the germline ends. The germline V gene has CDR1 SGHAT and CDR2 FQDESV (reference sequence). There are 12 residues in the CDR3. As DNA, the CDR3 is TGTGCCAGCAGCTTCGGAACCACTGAAGCTTTCTTT. It yields the protein CASSFGTTEAFF.

The chain links TRBV29-1 to TRBJ2-2, with 7 bases lining up with TRBD2. The ends lost 7 bases at V and 8 bases at J; junction bases unmatched: 7. CDR3 size: 12 residues. Germline values: CDR1 SQVTM, CDR2 ANQGSEA. CDR3: CSAPGGTGELFF. CDR3 nucleotides: TGCAGCGCCCCGGGGGGAACGGGGGAGCTGTTTTTT.

This clone has a handful of counts. The rearrangement uses TRBV29-1 and TRBJ2-1; a weak D match, TRBD2 (6 bases). The CDR3 covers 13 residues. CDR1 SQVTM and CDR2 ANQGSEA come from the germline V gene. Trimming stripped 7 bases from V and 0 bases from J, with 10 bases between. CDR3 sequence reads: CSGRESSYNEQFF. The DNA for the CDR3 is TGCAGCGGACGGGAGAGCTCCTACAATGAGCAGTTCTTC.

The chain carries TRBV4-3 and TRBJ2-2, with D perhaps TRBD1 (5 bases). This CDR3 is built from 18 residues. In germline, CDR1 is LGHNA, CDR2 YSLEER. Trimming pared 3 bases from V and 1 base from J, leaving 18 bases between. The CDR3 spells CASSQRTRGYGNTGELFF. The CDR3 coding sequence is TGCGCCAGCAGCCAGCGGACAAGGGGTTATGGGAACACCGGGGAGCTGTTTTTT.

V usage is TRBV4-1 and J usage is TRBJ2-7, with 13 positions matching TRBD2. The CDR3 spans 16 residues. Germline CDR1 reads MGHRA; CDR2 reads YSYEKL. V was clipped by 2 bases and J by 7 bases; unmatched bases: 8. The CDR3 nucleotides read TGCGCCAGCAGCCAAACCACTAGCGGGAGGGTCCTAGAGCAGTACTTC. The encoded protein is CASSQTTSGRVLEQYF.

This clone was observed a few times. The chain employs TRBV29-1 and TRBJ2-6; 9 nucleotides match TRBD1. The CDR3 sequence is 16 residues long. J lost 0 bases, V lost 6 bases, and 6 bases had no gene match. Germline V gives CDR1 SQVTM, CDR2 ANQGSEA. CDR3 sequence reads: CSVGTGSHSGANVLTF. The CDR3 DNA follows: TGCAGCGTCGGGACAGGGTCTCACTCTGGGGCCAACGTCCTGACTTTC. Variable domain in full (rest from reference TRBV29-1 and TRBJ2-6): SAVISQKPSRDICQRGTSLTIQCQVDSQVTMMFWYRQQPGQSLTLIATANQGSEATYESGFVIDKFPISRPNLTFSTLTVSNMSPEDSSIYLCSVGTGSHSGANVLTFGAGSRLTVL.

The chain joins TRBV27 to TRBJ1-2; D unclear. Germline V gene data show CDR1 as MNHEY and CDR2 as SMNVEV (reference sequence). The ends were cut back, 2 bases at V and 7 bases at J, with 14 bases in the middle. The CDR3 covers 14 residues. Here the CDR3 reads CASSLSPGVGGYTF. DNA for the CDR3: TGTGCCAGCAGTTTAAGTCCCGGGGTTGGTGGCTACACCTTC.

The chain links TRBV13 to TRBJ2-7; the D gene could be TRBD1 or TRBD2 (5 bases each). The CDR3 sequence is 14 residues long. Germline assignment: CDR1 PRHDT and CDR2 FYEKMQ (reference sequence). V lost 3 bases and J 3 bases, leaving 12 bases between the germline ends. CDR3 sequence reads: CASSFRGTNYEQYF. Here the CDR3 DNA reads TGTGCCAGCAGCTTCCGGGGCACCAACTACGAGCAGTACTTC. Variable domain in full (rest from reference TRBV13 and TRBJ2-7): AAGVIQSPRHLIKEKRETATLKCYPIPRHDTVYWYQQGPGQDPQFLISFYEKMQSDKGSIPDRFSAQQFSDYHSELNMSSLELGDSALYFCASSFRGTNYEQYFGPGTRLTVT.

The chain carries TRBV30 and TRBJ2-7, with 7 bases aligning to TRBD1. The germline CDR1 and CDR2 sequences are GTSNPN and SVGIG (reference sequence). Germline trimming cut 5 bases from V and 7 bases from J; bases unmatched to any gene: 8. There are 12 residues in the CDR3. The CDR3, as DNA: TGTGCCTGGGAGGGGACAGCCCGAGAGCAGTACTTC. It is translated as CAWEGTAREQYF.

J is TRBJ2-6 and V is TRBV12-5; D not resolved. From germline, CDR1 is LGHNT and CDR2 FRNRAP. With 2 bases removed from V and 0 bases from J, the gap between germline ends came to 8 bases. CDR3 size: 16 residues. The CDR3 DNA is TGTGCTAGTGGTTTGATACGCAACTCTGGGGCCAACGTCCTGACTTTC. As protein: CASGLIRNSGANVLTF.

The chain couples TRBV27 to TRBJ2-1; the D is unclear. The ends were cut back, 5 bases at V and 9 bases at J, with 14 bases in the middle. CDR3 length: 13 residues. CDR1 is MNHEY and CDR2 is SMNVEV in the germline V gene (reference sequence). The CDR3 protein is CASSPAPRSEQFF. The CDR3 region has the DNA TGTGCCAGCAGTCCGGCGCCTAGGTCTGAGCAGTTCTTC.

This clone has more than one count but fewer than ten. CDR3 sequence (DNA): TGTGCCAGCAGCTCGGGACAGGGCCGGTATGGCTACACCTTC. Residues: CASSSGQGRYGYTF. The chain joins TRBV5-8 to TRBJ1-2, with TRBD1 matching 9 bases. CDR1 and CDR2 (germline): SGHTS, YDEGEE. There are 14 residues in the CDR3. Trimming took 3 bases from V and 5 from J; bases not matched to a gene: 5.

J is TRBJ1-2 and V is TRBV30, with D unclear. The CDR3 has 11 residues. From germline, CDR1 is GTSNPN and CDR2 SVGIG (reference sequence). The ends were cut back, 5 bases at V and 8 bases at J, with 12 bases in the middle. CDR3 loop: CAWPNVGGYTF. The CDR3 DNA is TGTGCCTGGCCAAACGTGGGAGGCTACACCTTC.

This clone has a handful of counts. This chain links TRBV4-1 with TRBJ2-5; D perhaps matches TRBD1 (5 bases). V was pared by 1 base and J by 3 bases, with 9 bases between. CDR3 length equals 14 residues. Germline lookup yields CDR1 MGHRA and CDR2 YSYEKL. Written as DNA, the CDR3 is TGCGCCAGCAGCCAAGTGGTCAGGGAAGAGACCCAGTACTTC. Its protein is CASSQVVREETQYF.

This chain uses TRBV28 with TRBJ2-5; 7 positions match TRBD1. This CDR3 region has 15 residues. The germline gives CDR1 MDHEN, CDR2 SYDVKM. Unmatched junction bases numbered 6, after V lost 2 bases and J lost 3 bases. The CDR3: CASSLERRGKETQYF. CDR3 coding DNA: TGTGCCAGCAGTTTAGAGCGCAGGGGGAAAGAGACCCAGTACTTC.

This clone appeared a few times. The chain has TRBV29-1 and TRBJ2-5, with D perhaps matching TRBD1 (6 bases). The J call may be incorrect, as the DNA end agrees better with TRBJ2-7. Germline V gene lookup returns CDR1 SQVTM and CDR2 ANQGSEA. The CDR3 loop spans 11 amino acids. Here the CDR3 DNA reads TGCAGCGGAGGTGAGGGGGACGAGCAGTACTTC. Protein product: CSGGEGDEQYF.

The chain uses TRBV9 and TRBJ2-3; D is possibly TRBD1 (5 bases). The CDR3 length is 14 residues. V was shortened by 4 bases and J by 0 bases, with 9 bases between the two germline ends. Germline CDR1 SGDLS, CDR2 YYNGEE. Here the CDR3 reads CASSPGYSTDTQYF. The DNA for the CDR3 is TGTGCCAGCAGCCCAGGGTACAGCACAGATACGCAGTATTTT.

This clone was seen more than once but under ten times. In DNA form, the CDR3 reads TGTGCCAGCAGTGAGGGTGATCAGCCCCAGCATTTT. As protein: CASSEGDQPQHF. The gene calls are TRBV6-1 and TRBJ1-5; D not resolved. The CDR3 contains 12 residues. Germline loops: CDR1 MNHNS, CDR2 SASEGT. V was cut by 3 bases and J by 5 bases, with 5 bases left in between.

The chain links TRBV5-1 to TRBJ1-3; D is undetermined. There are 17 residues in the CDR3. Looked up from germline, CDR1 is SGHRS and CDR2 is YFSETQ. The V gene lost 0 bases and the J gene lost 0 bases, with 13 bases spanning the gap. The CDR3 here is CASSLGGRLSSGNTIYF. The CDR3 DNA reads TGCGCCAGCAGCTTGGGCGGCAGACTCAGCTCTGGAAACACCATATATTTT. Variable domain in full (rest from reference TRBV5-1 and TRBJ1-3): KAGVTQTPRYLIKTRGQQVTLSCSPISGHRSVSWYQQTPGQGLQFLFEYFSETQRNKGNFPGRFSGRQFSNSRSEMNVSTLELGDSALYLCASSLGGRLSSGNTIYFGEGSWLTVV.

The chain joins TRBV7-9 to TRBJ2-2; D remains unclear. V was trimmed by 3 bases and J by 0 bases, leaving 8 bases between them. This CDR3 spans 15 amino acids. Germline V gives CDR1 SEHNR, CDR2 FQNEAQ (reference sequence). Here the CDR3 reads CASSFRTANTGELFF. In DNA form, the CDR3 reads TGTGCCAGCAGCTTTAGGACCGCGAACACCGGGGAGCTGTTTTTT.

This sequence joins TRBV20-1 and TRBJ1-3; unclear D gene. Looked up from germline, CDR1 is DFQATT and CDR2 is SNEGSKA (reference sequence). V lost 6 bases to trimming and J lost 6 bases, with 9 bases between them. CDR3 length equals 11 residues. The DNA of the CDR3 is TGCAGTGCGAGTCTTGTAAACACCATATATTTT. Translated, it gives CSASLVNTIYF.

The chain uses TRBV9 and TRBJ2-7; TRBD2 matches at 14 bases. V dropped 3 bases and J dropped 6; count of bases not matched to a gene: 5. Germline CDR1 reads SGDLS; CDR2 reads YYNGEE. The CDR3 covers 15 residues. In DNA, the CDR3 is TGTGCCAGCAGCGATGGGACTAGCGGGAGAGCCGAGCAGTACTTC. It specifies CASSDGTSGRAEQYF.

The V and J genes are TRBV30 and TRBJ2-7; D gene ambiguous. CDR3 length equals 14 residues. Germline CDR1 GTSNPN, CDR2 SVGIG (reference sequence). Trimming removed 3 bases from V and 9 bases from J, with 21 bases in between. The DNA of the CDR3 is TGTGCCTGGAGGCCAGGCAAATTTCCTGAGAGGCAGTACTTC. Its protein product is CAWRPGKFPERQYF.

The rearrangement joins TRBV6-1 to TRBJ2-7, with D perhaps matching TRBD2 (6 bases). Trimming pared 0 bases from V and 5 bases from J, leaving 14 bases between. CDR1 MNHNS and CDR2 SASEGT come from the germline V gene. This CDR3 comprises 15 residues. The CDR3 reads CASSEAGLELDEQYF. DNA for the CDR3: TGTGCCAGCAGTGAAGCGGGACTGGAGTTGGACGAGCAGTACTTC.

The chain has TRBV19 and TRBJ1-2, with D tentatively TRBD1 (5 bases). The CDR3 spans 14 residues. Germline V lookup: CDR1 LNHDA, CDR2 SQIVND (reference sequence). The ends were cut back, 8 bases at V and 4 bases at J, with 17 bases in the middle. CDR3 nucleotides: TGTGCCAGTGCCGGGACCGCAAACCCCTATGGCTACACCTTC. Amino acids: CASAGTANPYGYTF.

The genes are TRBV5-1 and TRBJ2-2, with D perhaps assigned TRBD1 or TRBD2 (5 bases each). The CDR3 contains 16 residues. V was trimmed by 2 bases and J by 6 bases, leaving 17 bases between them. Germline loops: CDR1 SGHRS, CDR2 YFSETQ. This CDR3 reads CASSFPGKEEAGELFF. The CDR3 bases are TGCGCCAGCAGCTTCCCAGGGAAAGAGGAGGCCGGGGAGCTGTTTTTT.

The rearrangement links TRBV30 to TRBJ2-2, with D possibly TRBD2 on 5 matching bases. V was shortened by 2 bases and J by 3 bases, with 7 bases between the two germline ends. The CDR3 consists of 13 residues. Germline V lookup: CDR1 GTSNPN, CDR2 SVGIG (reference sequence). The CDR3 DNA sequence: TGTGCCTGGAGTACTAGGGACACCGGGGAGCTGTTTTTT. Translated: CAWSTRDTGELFF.

The chain recombines TRBV11-2 with TRBJ2-5; D call uncertain. Per the germline V gene, CDR1 is SGHAT and CDR2 is FQNNGV. V was cut by 2 bases and J by 0 bases, with 7 bases left in between. The CDR3 is 14 residues long. In DNA form, the CDR3 reads TGTGCCAGCAGCTTACCGGGCTACCAAGAGACCCAGTACTTC. Its protein is CASSLPGYQETQYF.

This chain uses TRBV11-2 with TRBJ2-2; TRBD2 matches 9 bases. The germline CDR1 and CDR2 sequences are SGHAT and FQNNGV. J was trimmed by 6 bases and V by 5 bases; bases with no gene match: 10. The CDR3 has 16 amino acids. The CDR3 DNA reads TGTGCCAGCAGCGCGTTTGGGACTAGCCTCTCCGGGGAGCTGTTTTTT. It specifies CASSAFGTSLSGELFF.

The chain recombines TRBV6-1 with TRBJ2-1; D possibly corresponds to TRBD2 (6 bases). The CDR3 length is 15 residues. Trimming pared 6 bases from V and 4 bases from J, leaving 16 bases between. Germline CDR1 reads MNHNS; CDR2 reads SASEGT. The CDR3 region is CASRPAGGWYNEQFF. CDR3 sequence (DNA): TGTGCCAGCAGGCCCGCCGGGGGATGGTACAATGAGCAGTTCTTC.

This clone was observed once. The rearrangement links TRBV30 to TRBJ2-1, with D maybe TRBD2 (5 bases). CDR1 is GTSNPN and CDR2 is SVGIG in the germline V gene (reference sequence). V shed 0 bases and J shed 6 bases, with 9 bases lying between them. CDR3 length: 13 residues. The CDR3 is CAWSVQSGNEQFF. As DNA, the CDR3 is TGTGCCTGGAGTGTACAAAGCGGCAATGAGCAGTTCTTC.